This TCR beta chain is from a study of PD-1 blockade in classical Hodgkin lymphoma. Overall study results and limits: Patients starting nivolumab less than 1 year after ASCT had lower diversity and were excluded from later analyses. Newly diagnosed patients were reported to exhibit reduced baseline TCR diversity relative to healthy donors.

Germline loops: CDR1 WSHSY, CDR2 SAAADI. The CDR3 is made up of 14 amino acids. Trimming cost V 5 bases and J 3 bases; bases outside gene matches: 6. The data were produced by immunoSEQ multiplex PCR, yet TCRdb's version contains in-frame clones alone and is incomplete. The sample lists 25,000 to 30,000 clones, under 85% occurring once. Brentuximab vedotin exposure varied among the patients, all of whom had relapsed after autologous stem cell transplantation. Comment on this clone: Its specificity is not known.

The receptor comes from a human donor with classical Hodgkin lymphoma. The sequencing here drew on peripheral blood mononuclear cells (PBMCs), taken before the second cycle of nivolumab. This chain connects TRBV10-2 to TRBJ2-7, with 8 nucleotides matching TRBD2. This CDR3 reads CASSPGGGNYEQYF. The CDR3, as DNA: TGCGCCAGCAGTCCGGGCGGGGGGAACTACGAGCAGTACTTC.